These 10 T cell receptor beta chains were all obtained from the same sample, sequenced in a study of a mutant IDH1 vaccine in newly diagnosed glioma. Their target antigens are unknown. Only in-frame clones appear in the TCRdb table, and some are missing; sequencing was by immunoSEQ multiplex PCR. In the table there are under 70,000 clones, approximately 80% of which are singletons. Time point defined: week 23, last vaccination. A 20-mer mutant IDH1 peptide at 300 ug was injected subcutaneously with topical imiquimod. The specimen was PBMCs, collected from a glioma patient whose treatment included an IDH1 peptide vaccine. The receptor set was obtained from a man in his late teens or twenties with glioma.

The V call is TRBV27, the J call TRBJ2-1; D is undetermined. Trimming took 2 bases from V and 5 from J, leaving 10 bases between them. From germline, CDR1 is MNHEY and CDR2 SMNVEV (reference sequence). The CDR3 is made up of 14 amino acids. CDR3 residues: CASSLVPWNNEQFF. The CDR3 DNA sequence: TGTGCCAGCAGTTTAGTCCCTTGGAACAATGAGCAGTTCTTC.

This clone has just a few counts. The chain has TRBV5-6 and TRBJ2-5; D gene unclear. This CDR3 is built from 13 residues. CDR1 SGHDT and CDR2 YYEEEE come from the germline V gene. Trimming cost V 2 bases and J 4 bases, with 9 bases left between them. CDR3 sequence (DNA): TGTGCCAGCAGCTTTGACTGGGGAGAGACCCAGTACTTC. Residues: CASSFDWGETQYF.

CDR3 loop: CASSSFGVGKETQYF. The CDR3 nucleotides are TGTGCCAGCAGTTCCTTTGGGGTTGGGAAAGAGACCCAGTACTTC. This chain uses TRBV6-5 with TRBJ2-5, with D hard to call. The CDR3 extends over 15 amino acids. The germline V and J ends were trimmed by 4 bases and 3 bases, with 15 bases remaining between them. Germline V lookup: CDR1 MNHEY, CDR2 SVGAGI.

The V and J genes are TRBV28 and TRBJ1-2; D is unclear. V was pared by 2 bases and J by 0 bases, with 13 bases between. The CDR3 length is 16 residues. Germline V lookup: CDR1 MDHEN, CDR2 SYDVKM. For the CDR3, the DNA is TGTGCCAGCAGTTTACCGGCACTCTCAGCTAACTATGGCTACACCTTC. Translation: CASSLPALSANYGYTF.

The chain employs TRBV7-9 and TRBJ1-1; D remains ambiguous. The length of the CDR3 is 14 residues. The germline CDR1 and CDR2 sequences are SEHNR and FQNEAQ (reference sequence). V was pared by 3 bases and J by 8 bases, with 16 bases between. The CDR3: CASSFNRAPEEAFF. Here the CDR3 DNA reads TGTGCCAGCAGCTTCAATAGGGCCCCAGAAGAAGCTTTCTTT. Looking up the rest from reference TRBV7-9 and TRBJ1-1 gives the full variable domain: DTGVSQNPRHKITKRGQNVTFRCDPISEHNRLYWYRQTLGQGPEFLTYFQNEAQLEKSRLLSDRFSAERPKGSFSTLEIQRTEQGDSAMYLCASSFNRAPEEAFFGQGTRLTVV.

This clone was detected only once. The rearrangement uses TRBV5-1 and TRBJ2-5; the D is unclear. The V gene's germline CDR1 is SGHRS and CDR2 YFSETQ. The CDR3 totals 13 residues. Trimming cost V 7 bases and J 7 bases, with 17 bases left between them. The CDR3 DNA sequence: TGCGCCAGCCAAGGCGTCAAGGGATGGACCCAGTACTTC. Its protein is CASQGVKGWTQYF.

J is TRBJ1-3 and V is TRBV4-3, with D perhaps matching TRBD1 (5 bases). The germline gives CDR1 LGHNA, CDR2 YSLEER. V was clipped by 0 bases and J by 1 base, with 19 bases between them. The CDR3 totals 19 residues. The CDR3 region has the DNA TGCGCCAGCAGCCAAGACTACGGGACTATTAGTAAGTCTGGAAACACCATATATTTT. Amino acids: CASSQDYGTISKSGNTIYF.

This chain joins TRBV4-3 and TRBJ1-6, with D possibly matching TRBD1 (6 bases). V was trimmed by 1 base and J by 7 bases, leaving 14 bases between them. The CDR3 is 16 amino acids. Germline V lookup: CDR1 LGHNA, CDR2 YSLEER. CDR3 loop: CASSQAARGRNSPLHF. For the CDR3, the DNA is TGCGCCAGCAGCCAAGCAGCCAGGGGCAGGAATTCACCCCTCCACTTT.

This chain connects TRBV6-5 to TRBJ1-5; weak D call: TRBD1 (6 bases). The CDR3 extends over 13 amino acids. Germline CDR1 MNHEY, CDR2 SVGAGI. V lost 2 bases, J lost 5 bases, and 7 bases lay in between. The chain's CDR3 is CASSYQGHQPQHF. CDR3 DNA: TGTGCCAGCAGTTACCAGGGGCATCAGCCCCAGCATTTT.

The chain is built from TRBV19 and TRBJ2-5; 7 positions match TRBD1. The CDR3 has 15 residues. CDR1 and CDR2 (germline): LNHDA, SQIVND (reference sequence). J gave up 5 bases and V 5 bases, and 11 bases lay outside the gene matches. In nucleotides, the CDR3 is TGTGCCAGTAGTCCCCGGGACAGAGGACTGGAGACCCAGTACTTC. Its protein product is CASSPRDRGLETQYF.